These 31 T cell receptor beta chains were sequenced from one sample in a study of T cells in localized non-small cell lung cancer (dated by TCRdb to the early 2020s). The receptor library was made with the immunoSEQ multiplex PCR assay. Sourced from immuneACCESS, this table was stored by TCRdb with only in-frame sequences that have V and J called. A share of the clones is absent; for the studies checked, an unresolved V gene accounts for under half, and the remainder has no known explanation. The sample profile shows 24,000 or so clones; less than 95% of them were found once. 6.5% to 8.5% of the sample comes from the top ten. The source material was peripheral blood, sampled before any cancer treatment. The receptors were sampled from a woman aged 40-75 years with stage I lung adenocarcinoma.

CDR3 in amino acids: CASSQVLASYEQYF. The DNA for the CDR3 is TGTGCCAGCAGCCAAGTACTAGCCTCCTACGAGCAGTACTTC. The rearrangement joins TRBV4-2 to TRBJ2-7; possibly TRBD2 for D (6 bases). The CDR3 is made up of 14 amino acids. Trimming removed 1 base at V and 0 bases at J, with 7 bases between. Germline V CDR1 and CDR2: LGHNA, YNFKEQ.

V usage is TRBV11-3 and J usage is TRBJ2-3, with 9 bases fitting TRBD2. J was trimmed by 4 bases and V by 8 bases; bases with no gene match: 10. There are 15 residues in the CDR3. The germline CDR1 and CDR2 sequences are SGHNT and YENEEA. This CDR3 reads CASSLAGVVPDTQYF. CDR3 DNA sequence: TGTGCCAGCTCCTTAGCGGGAGTTGTCCCAGATACGCAGTATTTT.

This chain joins TRBV5-1 and TRBJ2-7, with D uncertain. This CDR3 is built from 13 residues. Germline values: CDR1 SGHRS, CDR2 YFSETQ. With 0 bases removed from V and 0 bases from J, the gap between germline ends came to 4 bases. The CDR3, as DNA: TGCGCCAGCAGCTTGGAAATCTCCTACGAGCAGTACTTC. It translates to CASSLEISYEQYF.

The CDR3 sequence: CASSLGQGVGYTF. CDR3 DNA: TGTGCCAGCAGTTTGGGACAGGGAGTTGGCTACACCTTC. This chain uses TRBV27 with TRBJ1-2, with 9 bases lining up with TRBD1. The CDR3 consists of 13 residues. Germline-derived CDR1 and CDR2 are MNHEY and SMNVEV (reference sequence). V lost 3 bases, J lost 7 bases, and 3 bases stayed unmatched.

This sequence joins TRBV5-4 and TRBJ1-2; D might be TRBD1 (5 bases). V lost 7 bases and J 4 bases, leaving 14 bases between the germline ends. CDR1 is SGHNT and CDR2 is YYREEE in the germline V gene (reference sequence). There are 13 residues in the CDR3. The CDR3 sequence: CASGPGRVYGYTF. DNA for the CDR3: TGTGCCAGCGGGCCGGGACGGGTCTATGGCTACACCTTC.

This clone has just one count. The gene calls are TRBV6-1 and TRBJ2-1, with TRBD2 matching over 10 bases. The germline gives CDR1 MNHNS, CDR2 SASEGT. The CDR3 extends over 16 amino acids. V was clipped by 2 bases and J by 8 bases; unmatched bases: 9. For the CDR3, the DNA is TGTGCCAGCAGTGAAAGAGCGGGAGGGCCTTTCGATGAGCAGTTCTTC. Translated: CASSERAGGPFDEQFF.

The rearrangement links TRBV7-2 to TRBJ1-5, with 8 bases matching TRBD1. The V gene's germline CDR1 is SGHTA and CDR2 FQGNSA. The V segment lost 2 bases and the J segment 5 bases; nucleotides outside the gene matches: 2. This CDR3 contains 14 residues. CDR3 nucleotides: TGTGCCAGCAGCTTAAACAGGGGGTATCAGCCCCAGCATTTT. Protein product: CASSLNRGYQPQHF.

CDR3 protein: CASSLRRMGQSGRRNEQFF. CDR3 coding DNA: TGTGCCAGCAGTTTAAGACGGATGGGGCAAAGCGGGAGGAGGAATGAGCAGTTCTTC. This chain connects TRBV28 to TRBJ2-1; 9 bases line up with TRBD2. The CDR3 runs 19 residues. V was clipped by 2 bases and J by 7 bases; unmatched bases: 18. Germline CDR1 MDHEN, CDR2 SYDVKM.

This CDR3 reads CASSLLETQYF. The CDR3 DNA reads TGTGCCAGCAGTTTACTGGAGACCCAGTACTTC. This chain connects TRBV28 to TRBJ2-5; no clear D gene. Germline V CDR1 and CDR2: MDHEN, SYDVKM. Trimming took off 2 bases at V and 5 bases at J, with 3 bases between the two ends. The CDR3 has 11 residues.

The chain is built from TRBV27 and TRBJ2-7; tentative D call: TRBD1 (5 bases). Trimming cost V 6 bases and J 3 bases, with 9 bases left between them. This CDR3 is built from 12 residues. Germline V gene sequence: CDR1 MNHEY, CDR2 SMNVEV (reference sequence). The DNA for the CDR3 is TGTGCCAGCAGGGGGCCTGGCTACGAGCAGTACTTC. Protein product: CASRGPGYEQYF.

The rearrangement uses TRBV4-3 and TRBJ2-7; a possible D gene is TRBD2 (5 bases). The length of the CDR3 is 13 residues. V was pared by 3 bases and J by 5 bases, with 11 bases between. Germline assignment: CDR1 LGHNA and CDR2 YSLEER. CDR3 bases: TGCGCCAGCAGCCATGGGTTGAGGGACGAGCAGTACTTC. Encoded protein: CASSHGLRDEQYF.

This chain uses TRBV7-8 with TRBJ2-3; 8 positions match TRBD2. Unmatched junction bases numbered 9, after V lost 5 bases and J lost 2 bases. This CDR3 region has 16 residues. Germline assignment: CDR1 SGHVS and CDR2 FQNEAQ. CDR3 nucleotide sequence: TGTGCCAGCAGCCCCAAATTAGCGGGGCTCACAGATACGCAGTATTTT. Amino acids: CASSPKLAGLTDTQYF.

This rearrangement joins TRBV7-2 to TRBJ2-1; D is unresolved. Germline CDR1 is SGHTA and CDR2 is FQGNSA. The V gene lost 4 bases and the J gene lost 2 bases, with 18 bases spanning the gap. The length of the CDR3 is 17 residues. The CDR3 is CASSSQPVGSTYNEQFF. In nucleotides, the CDR3 is TGTGCCAGCAGCTCCCAACCCGTGGGGTCCACCTACAATGAGCAGTTCTTC.

There are a few counts of this clone. The chain uses TRBV28 and TRBJ2-5; 7 bases are shared with TRBD1. Germline V gene sequence: CDR1 MDHEN, CDR2 SYDVKM. V shed 4 bases, J shed 3 bases, and the junction held 11 bases outside the gene matches. The CDR3 spans 16 residues. CDR3 sequence: CASSSPGQLIEETQYF. For the CDR3, the DNA is TGTGCCAGCAGTTCACCGGGACAGTTAATTGAAGAGACCCAGTACTTC.

The J gene is TRBJ2-7, the V gene TRBV9; 8 bases fit TRBD1. The V gene end was trimmed by 0 bases and the J gene end by 5 bases; junction bases not matched to a gene: 7. The CDR3 runs 15 residues. Germline V gene sequence: CDR1 SGDLS, CDR2 YYNGEE. CDR3 loop: CASSVGATGADEQYF. CDR3 nucleotide sequence: TGTGCCAGCAGCGTAGGGGCGACAGGGGCGGACGAGCAGTACTTC.

This chain connects TRBV5-1 to TRBJ1-1; D may be TRBD1 (6 bases). Trimming pared 4 bases from V and 3 bases from J, leaving 10 bases between. The CDR3 is made up of 13 amino acids. Germline CDR1 reads SGHRS; CDR2 reads YFSETQ. In nucleotides, the CDR3 is TGCGCCAGCAGCCCAGGGGATGACACTGAAGCTTTCTTT. Its translation is CASSPGDDTEAFF. The complete variable domain, with remaining parts taken from reference TRBV5-1 and TRBJ1-1, reads KAGVTQTPRYLIKTRGQQVTLSCSPISGHRSVSWYQQTPGQGLQFLFEYFSETQRNKGNFPGRFSGRQFSNSRSEMNVSTLELGDSALYLCASSPGDDTEAFFGQGTRLTVV.

To note about this clone: A junction boundary mismatches the germline segment, possibly from a read error. The genes are TRBV5-4 and TRBJ2-7, with D perhaps given as TRBD1 or TRBD2 (6 bases each). Germline V gene lookup returns CDR1 SGHNT and CDR2 YYREEE (reference sequence). The CDR3 covers 11 residues. The CDR3 loop is CASSFGGAWDF. CDR3 in DNA: TGTGCCAGCAGCTTCGGGGGCGCCTGGGACTTC.

The V gene is TRBV30, the J gene TRBJ2-3, with 9 bases fitting TRBD2. Germline CDR1 is GTSNPN and CDR2 is SVGIG (reference sequence). The V segment lost 5 bases and the J segment 2 bases; nucleotides outside the gene matches: 5. This CDR3 contains 14 residues. Here the CDR3 DNA reads TGTGCCTGGGGGATAGCGGGAGACACAGATACGCAGTATTTT. Amino acid sequence: CAWGIAGDTDTQYF.

CDR3 protein: CASSSRDFSNEQFF. The CDR3, as DNA: TGTGCCAGCAGCTCCCGGGACTTTTCCAATGAGCAGTTCTTC. The rearrangement uses TRBV11-3 and TRBJ2-1, with a possible D match to TRBD2 (6 bases). CDR1 is SGHNT, CDR2 YENEEA, per germline. With 4 bases removed from V and 6 bases from J, the gap between germline ends came to 13 bases. The CDR3 extends over 14 amino acids.

V is TRBV20-1 and J is TRBJ2-7; D unclear. The CDR3 has 11 residues. V shed 5 bases and J shed 7 bases, with 12 bases lying between them. The germline V gene has CDR1 DFQATT and CDR2 SNEGSKA (reference sequence). The CDR3: CSAWTVWEQYF. CDR3 DNA: TGCAGTGCTTGGACGGTTTGGGAGCAGTACTTC.

The genes are TRBV5-6 and TRBJ1-2; TRBD1 matches at 7 bases. The trim removed 0 bases at V and 9 bases at J, leaving 5 bases unmatched. CDR3 length: 13 residues. Germline V gene lookup returns CDR1 SGHDT and CDR2 YYEEEE. The CDR3 DNA follows: TGTGCCAGCAGCTTGGGAGGGGGCGGGAGCTACACCTTC. The encoded protein is CASSLGGGGSYTF. The full variable domain, in which reference TRBV5-6 and TRBJ1-2 provide the parts outside the CDR3, is DAGVTQSPTHLIKTRGQQVTLRCSPKSGHDTVSWYQQALGQGPQFIFQYYEEEERQRGNFPDRFSGHQFPNYSSELNVNALLLGDSALYLCASSLGGGGSYTFGSGTRLTVV.

The V and J genes are TRBV4-3 and TRBJ2-2, with D maybe TRBD2 (5 bases). V lost 1 base and J 4 bases, leaving 13 bases between the germline ends. Germline values: CDR1 LGHNA, CDR2 YSLEER. This CDR3 comprises 16 residues. The CDR3 spells CASSQVAREGTGELFF. In DNA, the CDR3 is TGCGCCAGCAGCCAAGTTGCGAGAGAGGGCACCGGGGAGCTGTTTTTT.

This chain links TRBV28 with TRBJ2-5; D is ambiguous. V was pared by 6 bases and J by 2 bases, with 16 bases between. The germline V gene has CDR1 MDHEN and CDR2 SYDVKM. This CDR3 comprises 15 residues. DNA for the CDR3: TGTGCCAGCAGCAATTCACGCCGGATTCAAGAGACCCAGTACTTC. Protein sequence: CASSNSRRIQETQYF.

The V call is TRBV5-1, the J call TRBJ2-7; D may correspond to TRBD1 or TRBD2 (6 bases each). CDR3 length: 14 residues. The V gene lost 4 bases and the J gene lost 0 bases, with 11 bases spanning the gap. The germline CDR1 and CDR2 sequences are SGHRS and YFSETQ. CDR3 loop: CASSPEGDSYEQYF. CDR3 in DNA: TGCGCCAGCAGCCCGGAGGGGGACTCCTACGAGCAGTACTTC.

The chain is built from TRBV28 and TRBJ1-2; TRBD1 is a possible D gene (6 bases). The CDR3 totals 14 residues. Germline V gene lookup returns CDR1 MDHEN and CDR2 SYDVKM. Trimming removed 4 bases at V and 7 bases at J, with 16 bases between. This CDR3 is CASSSLRRGGGYTF. The CDR3 DNA reads as TGTGCCAGCAGTTCCCTCAGGAGGGGGGGTGGCTACACCTTC.

The chain carries TRBV4-3 and TRBJ2-3; D remains ambiguous. From germline, CDR1 is LGHNA and CDR2 YSLEER. The CDR3 totals 13 residues. Trimming stripped 5 bases from V and 6 bases from J, with 12 bases between. The CDR3 reads CASSSWTWDTQYF. The CDR3 coding sequence is TGCGCCAGCAGCTCCTGGACCTGGGATACGCAGTATTTT.

The chain is built from TRBV20-1 and TRBJ2-5, with no clear D. CDR3 length: 11 residues. Per germline, CDR1 DFQATT and CDR2 SNEGSKA (reference sequence). V dropped 3 bases and J dropped 0 bases, with 2 bases sitting between them. This CDR3 reads CSASNQETQYF. CDR3 coding DNA: TGCAGTGCTAGTAACCAAGAGACCCAGTACTTC.

The chain carries TRBV29-1 and TRBJ2-7, with TRBD2 matching over 13 bases. CDR1 SQVTM and CDR2 ANQGSEA come from the germline V gene. V shed 7 bases and J 3 bases; nucleotides not matched to a gene: 3. The CDR3 covers 13 residues. CDR3 amino acids: CSAWTSGGYEQYF. The DNA for the CDR3 is TGCAGCGCCTGGACTAGCGGGGGCTACGAGCAGTACTTC.

The CDR3 sequence: CASEGVAGAQETQYF. CDR3 bases: TGTGCGTCCGAGGGGGTCGCGGGCGCACAAGAGACCCAGTACTTC. The chain has TRBV7-9 and TRBJ2-5, with a tentative D call TRBD1 (6 bases). Germline CDR1 reads SEHNR; CDR2 reads FQNEAQ (reference sequence). The CDR3 extends over 15 amino acids.

The DNA of the CDR3 is TGTGCCAGCAGCCCACCCGAGGGGGGGGCCTACAATGAGCAGTTCTTC. It specifies CASSPPEGGAYNEQFF. This chain joins TRBV7-9 and TRBJ2-1, with a weak D call TRBD2 (7 bases). V was cut by 5 bases and J by 2 bases, with 16 bases left in between. The CDR3 runs 16 residues. Germline lookup yields CDR1 SEHNR and CDR2 FQNEAQ (reference sequence).

This rearrangement joins TRBV11-1 to TRBJ2-7; the match to TRBD1 covers 8 bases. The CDR3 is made up of 15 amino acids. Germline V gene data show CDR1 as SGHAT and CDR2 as FQDESV (reference sequence). Unmatched junction bases numbered 11, after V lost 5 bases and J lost 5 bases. The CDR3 DNA sequence: TGTGCCAGCAGCCTCCGGACAGGGCTCTTTGACGAGCAGTACTTC. As protein: CASSLRTGLFDEQYF. Together with reference TRBV11-1 and TRBJ2-7, the CDR3 gives the full variable domain: EAEVAQSPRYKITEKSQAVAFWCDPISGHATLYWYRQILGQGPELLVQFQDESVVDDSQLPKDRFSAERLKGVDSTLKIQPAELGDSAMYLCASSLRTGLFDEQYFGPGTRLTVT.